This T cell receptor (beta chain) is drawn from a study of blood T cells in healthy people across ages. The wider study: About one barcoded beta molecule per two T cells was captured by template switching.

There are 11 residues in the CDR3. Trimming shortened V by 5 bases and J by 7 bases, and 7 bases separated the two germline ends. Germline-derived CDR1 and CDR2 are MGHRA and YSYEKL. Study results and limitations: Without sorted subsets, naive and antigen-experienced compartments could not be conclusively compared. Among long-lived donors, naive CD4+ cells were more numerous and diversity higher than in aged donors.

On this clonotype itself: Its antigen is currently unknown.

A second PCR, run for roughly 7 to 12 cycles, used a sample-barcoded 5' primer plus a J-beta primer mix. One entry per CDR3 protein results from TCRdb running MiXCR on the 5' RACE reads. The repertoire holds hundreds of thousands of distinct CDR3 sequences, with around 50% as singletons. The sequence came from a man aged 40-55 years in good health. The sample consisted of blood. This chain joins TRBV4-1 and TRBJ2-3; D is unclear. In nucleotides, the CDR3 is TGCGCCAGCAGCATGGGTTATACGCAGTATTTT. This sequence encodes CASSMGYTQYF.